This T cell receptor beta chain originates from a study of lymphopenia after photon versus proton radiotherapy. Findings of the study overall: After the lymphocyte nadir, photon-treated repertoires showed oligoclonal expansion, especially of CD8+ Temra cells.

Germline V CDR1 and CDR2: MDHEN, SYDVKM. Trimming took off 5 bases at V and 4 bases at J, with 11 bases between the two ends. This CDR3 has 13 residues. Repertoires were generated with immunoSEQ multiplex PCR, while TCRdb's copy carries only in-frame clones and drops some. The sample lists 35,000 to 40,000 clones, over 75% occurring once. Turning to this clone: No antigen is known for it.

The source material was peripheral blood, sampled from a patient treated with photon-based radiotherapy. V gene TRBV28 combines with J gene TRBJ1-2; no firm D call. The TCR was taken from a man between 45 and 60 years old with gastric cancer. This chain's CDR3 is CASSTRQPYGYTF. In nucleotides, the CDR3 is TGTGCCAGCAGTACAAGACAACCCTATGGCTACACCTTC.